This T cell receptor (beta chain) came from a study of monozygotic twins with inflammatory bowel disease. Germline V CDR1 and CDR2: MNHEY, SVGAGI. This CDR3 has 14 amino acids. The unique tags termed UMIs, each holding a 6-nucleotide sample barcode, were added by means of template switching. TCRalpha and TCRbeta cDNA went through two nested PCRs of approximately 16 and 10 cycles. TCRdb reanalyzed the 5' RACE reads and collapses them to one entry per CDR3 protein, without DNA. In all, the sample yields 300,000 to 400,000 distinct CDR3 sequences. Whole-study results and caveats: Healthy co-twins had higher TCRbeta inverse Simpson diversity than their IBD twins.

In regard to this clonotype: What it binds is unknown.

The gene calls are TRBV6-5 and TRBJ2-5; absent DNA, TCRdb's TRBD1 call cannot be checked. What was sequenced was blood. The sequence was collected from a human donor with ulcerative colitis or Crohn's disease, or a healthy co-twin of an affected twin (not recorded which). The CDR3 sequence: CASSYSNRGETQYF.